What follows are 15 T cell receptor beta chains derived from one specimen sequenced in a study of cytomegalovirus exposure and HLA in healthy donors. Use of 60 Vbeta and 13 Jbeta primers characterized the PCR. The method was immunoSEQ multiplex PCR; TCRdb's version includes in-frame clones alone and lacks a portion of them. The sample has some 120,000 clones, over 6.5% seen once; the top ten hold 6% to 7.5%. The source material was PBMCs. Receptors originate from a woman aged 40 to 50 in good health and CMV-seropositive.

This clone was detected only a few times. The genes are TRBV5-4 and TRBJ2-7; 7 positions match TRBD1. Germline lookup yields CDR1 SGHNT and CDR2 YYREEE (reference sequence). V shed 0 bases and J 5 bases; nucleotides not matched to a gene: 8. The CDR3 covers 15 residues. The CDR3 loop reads CASSLAPGQRHEQYF. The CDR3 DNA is TGTGCCAGCAGCTTGGCCCCGGGACAGCGCCACGAGCAGTACTTC.

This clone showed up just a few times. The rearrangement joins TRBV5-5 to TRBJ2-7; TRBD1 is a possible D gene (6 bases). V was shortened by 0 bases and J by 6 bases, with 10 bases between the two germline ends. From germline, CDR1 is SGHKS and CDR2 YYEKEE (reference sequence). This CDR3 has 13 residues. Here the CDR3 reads CASSLVQGGEQYF. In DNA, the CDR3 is TGTGCCAGCAGCTTGGTACAGGGCGGCGAGCAGTACTTC.

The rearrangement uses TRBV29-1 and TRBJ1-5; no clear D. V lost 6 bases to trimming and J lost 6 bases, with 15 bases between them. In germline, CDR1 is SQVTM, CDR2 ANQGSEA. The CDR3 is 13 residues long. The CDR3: CSVTAGRGQPQHF. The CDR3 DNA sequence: TGCAGCGTGACGGCGGGGAGAGGTCAGCCCCAGCATTTT.

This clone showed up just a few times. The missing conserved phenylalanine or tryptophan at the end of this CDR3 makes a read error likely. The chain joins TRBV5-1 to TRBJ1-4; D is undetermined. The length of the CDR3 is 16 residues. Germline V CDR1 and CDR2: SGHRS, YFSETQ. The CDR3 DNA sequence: TGCGAAAGCAGATACAGCAGTCATCCCATTAATGAAAAACTGTTTGTT. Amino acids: CESRYSSHPINEKLFV.

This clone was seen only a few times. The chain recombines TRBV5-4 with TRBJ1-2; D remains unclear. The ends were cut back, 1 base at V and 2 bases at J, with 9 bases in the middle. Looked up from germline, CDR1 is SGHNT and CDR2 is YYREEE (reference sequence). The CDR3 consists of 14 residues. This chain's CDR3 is CASSLRRENYGYTF. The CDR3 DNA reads TGTGCCAGCAGCTTGAGAAGGGAGAACTATGGCTACACCTTC.

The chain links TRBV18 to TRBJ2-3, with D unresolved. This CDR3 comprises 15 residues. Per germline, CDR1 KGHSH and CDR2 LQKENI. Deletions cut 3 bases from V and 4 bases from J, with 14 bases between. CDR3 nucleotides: TGTGCCAGCTCACCCCTAGATACTGCTTCAGATACGCAGTATTTT. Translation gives CASSPLDTASDTQYF.

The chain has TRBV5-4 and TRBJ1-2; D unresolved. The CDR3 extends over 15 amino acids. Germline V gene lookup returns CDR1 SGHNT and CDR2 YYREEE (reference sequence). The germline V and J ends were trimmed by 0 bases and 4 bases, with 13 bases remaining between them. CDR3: CASSLVGIGGYGYTF. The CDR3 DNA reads TGTGCCAGCAGCTTGGTAGGGATTGGAGGCTATGGCTACACCTTC.

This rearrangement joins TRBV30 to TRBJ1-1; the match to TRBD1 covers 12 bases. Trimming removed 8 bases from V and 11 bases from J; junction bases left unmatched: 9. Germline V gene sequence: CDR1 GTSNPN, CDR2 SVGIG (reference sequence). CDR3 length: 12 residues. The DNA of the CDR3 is TGTGCCGGGACCCCGGGACAGGGGGCCGCTTTCTTT. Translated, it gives CAGTPGQGAAFF.

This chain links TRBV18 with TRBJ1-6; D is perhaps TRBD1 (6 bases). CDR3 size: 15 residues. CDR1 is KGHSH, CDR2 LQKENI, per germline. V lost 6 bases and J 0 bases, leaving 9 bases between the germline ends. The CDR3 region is CASSYRVSYNSPLHF. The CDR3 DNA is TGTGCCAGCTCGTACAGGGTCTCCTATAATTCACCCCTCCACTTT. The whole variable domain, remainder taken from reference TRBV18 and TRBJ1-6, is NAGVMQNPRHLVRRRGQEARLRCSPMKGHSHVYWYRQLPEEGLKFMVYLQKENIIDESGMPKERFSAEFPKEGPSILRIQQVVRGDSAAYFCASSYRVSYNSPLHFGNGTRLTVT.

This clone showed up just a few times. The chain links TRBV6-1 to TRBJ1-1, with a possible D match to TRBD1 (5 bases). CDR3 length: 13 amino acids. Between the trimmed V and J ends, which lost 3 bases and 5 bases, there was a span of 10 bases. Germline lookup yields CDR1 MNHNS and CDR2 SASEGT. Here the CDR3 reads CASSDRVGTEAFF. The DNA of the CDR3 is TGTGCCAGCAGTGACAGGGTCGGAACTGAAGCTTTCTTT.

CDR3 protein: CAGDSNYEQYF. CDR3 sequence (DNA): TGCGCCGGGGACAGCAACTACGAGCAGTACTTC. The V and J genes are TRBV20-1 and TRBJ2-7; 7 positions match TRBD1. The germline gives CDR1 DFQATT, CDR2 SNEGSKA (reference sequence). This CDR3 contains 11 residues.

The CDR3, as DNA: TGTGCCAGCAGTGAAGTCTCGGGTCATCACTATGGCTACACCTTC. Its protein product is CASSEVSGHHYGYTF. The V call is TRBV6-1, the J call TRBJ1-2; D gene uncertain. The CDR3 loop spans 15 amino acids. The germline V gene encodes CDR1 MNHNS and CDR2 SASEGT. Trimming removed 1 base at V and 3 bases at J, with 12 bases between.

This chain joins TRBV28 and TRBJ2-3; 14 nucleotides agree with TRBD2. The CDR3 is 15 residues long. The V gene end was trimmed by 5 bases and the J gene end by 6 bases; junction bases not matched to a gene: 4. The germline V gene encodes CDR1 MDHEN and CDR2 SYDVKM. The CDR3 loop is CASSPRTSGGDTQYF. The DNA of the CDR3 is TGTGCCAGCAGTCCACGGACTAGCGGGGGGGATACGCAGTATTTT. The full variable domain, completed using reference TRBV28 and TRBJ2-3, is DVKVTQSSRYLVKRTGEKVFLECVQDMDHENMFWYRQDPGLGLRLIYFSYDVKMKEKGDIPEGYSVSREKKERFSLILESASTNQTSMYLCASSPRTSGGDTQYFGPGTRLTVL.

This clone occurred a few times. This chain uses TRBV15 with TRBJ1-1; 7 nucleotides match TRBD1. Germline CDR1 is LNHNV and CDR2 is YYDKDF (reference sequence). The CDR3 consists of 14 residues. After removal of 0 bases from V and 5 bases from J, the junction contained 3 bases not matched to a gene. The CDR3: CATSRERGRTEAFF. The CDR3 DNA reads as TGTGCCACCAGCAGAGAGAGGGGGCGAACTGAAGCTTTCTTT.

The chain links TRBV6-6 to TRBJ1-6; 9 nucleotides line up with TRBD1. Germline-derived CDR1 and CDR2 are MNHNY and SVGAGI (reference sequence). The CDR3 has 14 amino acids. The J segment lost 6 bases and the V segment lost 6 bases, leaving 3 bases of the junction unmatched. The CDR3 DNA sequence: TGTGCCAGCAGCCCGGGACAGGGTAATTCACCCCTCCACTTT. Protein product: CASSPGQGNSPLHF.